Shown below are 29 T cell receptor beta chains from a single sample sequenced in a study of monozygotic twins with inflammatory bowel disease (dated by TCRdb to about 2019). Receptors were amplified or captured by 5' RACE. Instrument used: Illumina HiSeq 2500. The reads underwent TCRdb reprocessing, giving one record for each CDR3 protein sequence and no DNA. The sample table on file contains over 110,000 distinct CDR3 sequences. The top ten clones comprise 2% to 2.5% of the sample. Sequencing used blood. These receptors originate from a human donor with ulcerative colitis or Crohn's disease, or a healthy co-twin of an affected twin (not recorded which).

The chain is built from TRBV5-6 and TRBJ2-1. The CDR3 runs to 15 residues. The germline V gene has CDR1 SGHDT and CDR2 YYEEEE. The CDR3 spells CASSLASRGYNEQFF. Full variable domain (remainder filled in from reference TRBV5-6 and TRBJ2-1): DAGVTQSPTHLIKTRGQQVTLRCSPKSGHDTVSWYQQALGQGPQFIFQYYEEEERQRGNFPDRFSGHQFPNYSSELNVNALLLGDSALYLCASSLASRGYNEQFFGPGTRLTVL.

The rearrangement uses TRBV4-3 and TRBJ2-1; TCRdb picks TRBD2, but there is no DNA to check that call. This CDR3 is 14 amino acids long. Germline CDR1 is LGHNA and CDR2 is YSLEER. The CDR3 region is CASSQGLAGGLPFF.

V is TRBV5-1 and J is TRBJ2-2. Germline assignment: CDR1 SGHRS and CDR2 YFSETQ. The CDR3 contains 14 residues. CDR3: CASSPVMNTGELFF.

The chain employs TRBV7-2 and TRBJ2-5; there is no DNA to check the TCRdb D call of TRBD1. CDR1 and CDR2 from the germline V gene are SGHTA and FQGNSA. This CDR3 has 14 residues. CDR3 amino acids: CASTPSAAQETQYF.

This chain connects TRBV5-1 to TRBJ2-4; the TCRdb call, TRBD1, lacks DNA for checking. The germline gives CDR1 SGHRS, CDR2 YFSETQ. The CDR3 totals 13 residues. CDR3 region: CASSGQGSNMQYF.

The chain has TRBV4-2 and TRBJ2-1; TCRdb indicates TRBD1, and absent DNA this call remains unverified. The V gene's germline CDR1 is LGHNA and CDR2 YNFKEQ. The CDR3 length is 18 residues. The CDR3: CASSQDMRTGAFRNEQFF.

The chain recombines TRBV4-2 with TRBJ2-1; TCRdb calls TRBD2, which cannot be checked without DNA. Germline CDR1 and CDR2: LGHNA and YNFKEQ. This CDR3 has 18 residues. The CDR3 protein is CASSQKGTSGGAYNEQFF.

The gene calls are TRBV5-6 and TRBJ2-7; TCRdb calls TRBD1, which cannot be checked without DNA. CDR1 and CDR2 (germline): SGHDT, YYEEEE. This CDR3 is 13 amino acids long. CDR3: CASSWRGTGDRDF.

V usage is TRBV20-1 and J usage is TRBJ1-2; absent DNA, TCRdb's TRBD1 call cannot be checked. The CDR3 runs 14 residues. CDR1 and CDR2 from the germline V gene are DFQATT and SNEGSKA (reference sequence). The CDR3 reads CSAKENGQGFGYTF.

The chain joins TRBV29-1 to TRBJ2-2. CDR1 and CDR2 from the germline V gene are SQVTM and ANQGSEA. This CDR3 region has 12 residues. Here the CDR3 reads CSVVSNRGELFF.

CDR3 in amino acids: CASSLEGPVGAQHF. J is TRBJ1-5 and V is TRBV6-2 or TRBV6-3. This CDR3 has 14 amino acids. Germline V gene sequence: CDR1 MNHEY, CDR2 SVGEGT.

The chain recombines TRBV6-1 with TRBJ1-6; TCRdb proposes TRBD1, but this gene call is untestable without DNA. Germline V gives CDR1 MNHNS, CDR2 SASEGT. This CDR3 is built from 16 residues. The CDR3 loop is CASRVDRGQYNSPLHF.

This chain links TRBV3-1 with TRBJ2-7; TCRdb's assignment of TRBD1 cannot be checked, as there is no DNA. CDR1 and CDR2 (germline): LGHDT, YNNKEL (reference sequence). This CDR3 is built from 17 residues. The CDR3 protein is CASSQVLPRGSSYEQYF.

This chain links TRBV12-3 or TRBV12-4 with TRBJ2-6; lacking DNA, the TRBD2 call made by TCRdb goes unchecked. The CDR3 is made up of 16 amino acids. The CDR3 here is CASSPGLVSGANVLTF.

The CDR3 sequence: CSARLPGGGQSREKLFF. The chain employs TRBV20-1 and TRBJ1-4; lacking DNA, the TRBD1 call made by TCRdb goes unchecked. This CDR3 contains 17 residues. Germline-derived CDR1 and CDR2 are DFQATT and SNEGSKA (reference sequence).

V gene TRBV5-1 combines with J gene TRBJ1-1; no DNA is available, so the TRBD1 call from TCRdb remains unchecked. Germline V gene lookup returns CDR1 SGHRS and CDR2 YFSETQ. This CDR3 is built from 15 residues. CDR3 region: CASSQQGPMNTEAFF. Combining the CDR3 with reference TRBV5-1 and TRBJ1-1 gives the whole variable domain KAGVTQTPRYLIKTRGQQVTLSCSPISGHRSVSWYQQTPGQGLQFLFEYFSETQRNKGNFPGRFSGRQFSNSRSEMNVSTLELGDSALYLCASSQQGPMNTEAFFGQGTRLTVV.

The CDR3 sequence: CASSLTQLTGELFF. The rearrangement links TRBV12-3 or TRBV12-4 to TRBJ2-2. The CDR3 sequence is 14 residues long.

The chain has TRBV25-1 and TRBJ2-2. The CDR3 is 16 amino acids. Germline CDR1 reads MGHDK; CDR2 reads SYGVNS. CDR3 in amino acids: CASSLLGTKNTGELFF.

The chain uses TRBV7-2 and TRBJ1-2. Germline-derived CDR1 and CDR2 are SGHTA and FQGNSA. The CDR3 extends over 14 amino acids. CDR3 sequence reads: CASSLVSINEGYTF. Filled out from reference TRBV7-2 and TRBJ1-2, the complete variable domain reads GAGVSQSPSNKVTEKGKDVELRCDPISGHTALYWYRQSLGQGLEFLIYFQGNSAPDKSGLPSDRFSAERTGGSVSTLTIQRTQQEDSAVYLCASSLVSINEGYTFGSGTRLTVV.

The CDR3 sequence is CASRRAGGSYEQYF. V usage is TRBV12-3 or TRBV12-4 and J usage is TRBJ2-7; the TCRdb call, TRBD2, lacks DNA for checking. The CDR3 extends over 14 amino acids.

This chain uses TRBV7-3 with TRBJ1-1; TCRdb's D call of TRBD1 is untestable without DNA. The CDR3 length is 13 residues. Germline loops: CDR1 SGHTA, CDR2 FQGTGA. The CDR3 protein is CASSRGLALEAFF. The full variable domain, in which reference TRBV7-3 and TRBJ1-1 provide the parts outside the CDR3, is GAGVSQTPSNKVTEKGKYVELRCDPISGHTALYWYRQSLGQGPEFLIYFQGTGAADDSGLPNDRFFAVRPEGSVSTLKIQRTERGDSAVYLCASSRGLALEAFFGQGTRLTVV.

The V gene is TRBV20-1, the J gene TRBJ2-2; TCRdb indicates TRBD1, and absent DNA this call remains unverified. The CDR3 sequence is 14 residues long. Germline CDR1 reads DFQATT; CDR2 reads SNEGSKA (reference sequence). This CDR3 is CSARPGGGTGELFF.

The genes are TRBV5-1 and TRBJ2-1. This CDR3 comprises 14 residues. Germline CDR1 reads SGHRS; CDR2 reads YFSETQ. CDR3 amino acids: CASSVGGVENEQFF.

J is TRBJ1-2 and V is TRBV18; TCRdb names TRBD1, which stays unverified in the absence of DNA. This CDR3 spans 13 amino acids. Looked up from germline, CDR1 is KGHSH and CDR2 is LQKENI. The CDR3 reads CASSTGGADGYTF.

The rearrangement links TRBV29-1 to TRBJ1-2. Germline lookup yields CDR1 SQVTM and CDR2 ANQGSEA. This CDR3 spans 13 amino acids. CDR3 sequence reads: CSVDRASNYGYTF.

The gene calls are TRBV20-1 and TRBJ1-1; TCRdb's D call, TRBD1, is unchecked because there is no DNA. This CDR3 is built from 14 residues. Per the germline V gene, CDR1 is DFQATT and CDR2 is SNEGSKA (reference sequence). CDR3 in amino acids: CSASGVRGQTEAFF.

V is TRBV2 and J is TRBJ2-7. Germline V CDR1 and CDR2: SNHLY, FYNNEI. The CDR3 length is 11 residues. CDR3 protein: CASSYSYEQYF. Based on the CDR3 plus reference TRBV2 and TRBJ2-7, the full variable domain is EPEVTQTPSHQVTQMGQEVILRCVPISNHLYFYWYRQILGQKVEFLVSFYNNEISEKSEIFDDQFSVERPDGSNFTLKIRSTKLEDSAMYFCASSYSYEQYFGPGTRLTVT.

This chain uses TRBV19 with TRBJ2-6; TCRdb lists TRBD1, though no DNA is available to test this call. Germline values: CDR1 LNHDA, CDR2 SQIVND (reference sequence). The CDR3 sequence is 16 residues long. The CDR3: CASNRGVGSGANVLTF.

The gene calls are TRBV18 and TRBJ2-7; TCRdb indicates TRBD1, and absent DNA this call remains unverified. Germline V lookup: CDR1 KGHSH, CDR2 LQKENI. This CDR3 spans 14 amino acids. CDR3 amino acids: CASSSPTGDYEQYF. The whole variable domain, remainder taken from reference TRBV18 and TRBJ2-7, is NAGVMQNPRHLVRRRGQEARLRCSPMKGHSHVYWYRQLPEEGLKFMVYLQKENIIDESGMPKERFSAEFPKEGPSILRIQQVVRGDSAAYFCASSSPTGDYEQYFGPGTRLTVT.